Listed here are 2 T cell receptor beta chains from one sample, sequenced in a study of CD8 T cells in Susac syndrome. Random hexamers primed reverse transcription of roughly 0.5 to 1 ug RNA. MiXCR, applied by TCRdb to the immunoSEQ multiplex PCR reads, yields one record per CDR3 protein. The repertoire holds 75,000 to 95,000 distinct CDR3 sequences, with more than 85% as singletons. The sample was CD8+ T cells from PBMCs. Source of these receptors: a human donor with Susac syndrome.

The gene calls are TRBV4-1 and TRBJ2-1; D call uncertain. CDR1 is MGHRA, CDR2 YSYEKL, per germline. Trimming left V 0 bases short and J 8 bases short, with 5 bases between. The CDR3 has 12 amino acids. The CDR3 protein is CASSQDVDEQFF. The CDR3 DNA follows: TGCGCCAGCAGCCAAGATGTAGATGAGCAGTTCTTC.

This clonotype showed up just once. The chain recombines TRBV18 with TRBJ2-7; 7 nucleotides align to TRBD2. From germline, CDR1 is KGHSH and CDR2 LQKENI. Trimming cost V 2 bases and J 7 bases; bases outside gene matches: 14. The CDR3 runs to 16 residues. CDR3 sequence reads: CASSPTGDYRWGEQYF. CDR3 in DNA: TGTGCCAGCTCACCAACGGGGGACTACAGATGGGGTGAGCAGTACTTC.